This is a list of T cell receptor beta chains from one sample in a study of blood T cell repertoires in COVID-19. Clones were sequenced by immunoSEQ multiplex PCR, and TCRdb holds only the in-frame ones, with some missing. The table shows a few hundred thousand clones, with more than 75% occurring only once. The source material was PBMCs or T cells enriched from blood (not recorded which). The receptors were gathered from a man aged 35 to 55 who had recovered from COVID-19. The CDR3 runs from the conserved cysteine through the conserved F or W. A D gene is named only where the DNA matches it firmly. Only some rows state a clone size, as once, few, many or a class for expanded clones.

D	V	size	length	J	CDR3	DNA
.	TRBV6-5	.	11	TRBJ2-5	CASGRGETQYF	TGTGCCTCAGGGCGGGGTGAGACCCAGTACTTC
.	TRBV4-3	.	15	TRBJ1-1	CASSRSTRDGTEAFF	TGCGCCAGCAGCCGAAGCACGCGGGACGGCACTGAAGCTTTCTTT
TRBD2	TRBV29-1	.	13	TRBJ2-1	CSVAGTSGAEQFF	TGCAGCGTTGCCGGGACTAGCGGGGCTGAGCAGTTCTTC
.	TRBV29-1	.	12	TRBJ1-1	CSVGGDWTEAFF	TGCAGCGTCGGGGGGGACTGGACTGAAGCTTTCTTT
TRBD2	TRBV7-6	few	15	TRBJ2-7	CASSTLAGEYEEQYF	TGTGCCAGCAGCACCCTAGCGGGAGAGTACGAAGAGCAGTACTTC
TRBD2	TRBV7-8	.	16	TRBJ2-5	CASSSSGRAGEETQYF	TGTGCCAGCAGCTCTAGCGGGAGGGCCGGTGAGGAGACCCAGTACTTC
TRBD1	TRBV2	.	12	TRBJ1-2	CAGGQGERGYTF	TGTGCCGGGGGACAGGGGGAGCGTGGCTACACCTTC
.	TRBV7-9	.	14	TRBJ2-5	CASSPTQGGETQYF	TGTGCCAGCAGCCCGACGCAGGGCGGAGAGACCCAGTACTTC
.	TRBV18	.	18	TRBJ1-6	CASSRSSGASSYNSPLHF	TGTGCCAGCTCACGATCATCAGGGGCGAGCTCCTATAATTCACCCCTCCACTTT
.	TRBV2	few	13	TRBJ2-1	CASRDSAYNEQFF	TGTGCCAGCAGAGACAGCGCCTACAATGAGCAGTTCTTC
.	TRBV7-9	.	15	TRBJ1-6	CASSLSAQDNSPLHF	TGTGCCAGCAGCTTATCGGCCCAGGATAATTCACCCCTCCACTTT
.	TRBV7-2	.	15	TRBJ2-1	CASSAGWGSYNEQFF	TGTGCCAGCAGCGCGGGATGGGGGTCCTACAATGAGCAGTTCTTC
.	TRBV7-8	.	13	TRBJ2-7	CASSFRDTYEQYF	TGTGCCAGCAGCTTCCGGGACACCTACGAGCAGTACTTC
.	TRBV9	once	12	TRBJ2-6	CASRGGLPVLTF	TGTGCCAGCAGGGGGGGGCTTCCCGTCCTGACTTTC